The rows below give T cell receptor beta chains drawn from one sample of a study of human T cells and chemical hapten exposure. TCRdb independently ran MiXCR on the RACE reads; one entry per CDR3 protein. The sample lists roughly 54,000 distinct CDR3 sequences; 9.5% to 10% were seen once. The source material was whole blood, sampled in connection with sensitization to the hapten diphenylcyclopropenone (DPC). Source of these receptors: a woman aged 45 to 65 with alopecia areata. Some clones in this sample may be carry-over from other donors' samples. Both conserved end residues are part of each CDR3. The D gene is left open where the match is weak. Rows give clone size only sometimes, using once, few, many, or a class for an expanded clone.

j_call v_call d_call clone_size cdr3_nt cdr3_aa
TRBJ1-4 TRBV7-2 TRBD1 many TGTGCCAGCAGCTACCCGACAGGGGGCGCGGAAAAACTGTTTTTT CASSYPTGGAEKLFF
TRBJ2-5 TRBV2 . many TGTGCCAGCAGTGACAGGGGAACGTCGGAGACCCAGTACTTC CASSDRGTSETQYF
TRBJ2-7 TRBV7-2 . . TGTGCCAGCAGCTTAGCGGGACTTCAACTCGAGCAGTACTTC CASSLAGLQLEQYF
TRBJ1-2 TRBV19 . many TGTGCCAGTAGTATATCGTTCTATGGCTACACCTTC CASSISFYGYTF
TRBJ2-1 TRBV24-1 . many TGTGCCACCAGTGATTCGTCCCGGGGTGAGCAGTTCTTC CATSDSSRGEQFF
TRBJ1-4 TRBV28 TRBD1 . TGTGCCAGCCGCGGGACAGTCATAGCAACTAATGAAAAACTGTTTTTT CASRGTVIATNEKLFF
TRBJ2-2 TRBV7-9 . . TGTGCCAGCAGCACCTCTCTTTTGGTCAGGGATCTGTTTTTT CASSTSLLVRDLFF
TRBJ1-6 TRBV7-9 . . TGTGCCAGCAGCTTAGGATTCTATAATTCACCCCTCCACTTT CASSLGFYNSPLHF
TRBJ1-6 TRBV6-6 . . TGTGCCAGCAGCCCTGACACTAATAATTCACCCCTCCACTTT CASSPDTNNSPLHF
TRBJ2-2 TRBV6-4 . . TGTGCCAGCGGTCAGAACACCGGGGAGCTGTTTTTT CASGQNTGELFF
TRBJ2-7 TRBV5-1 TRBD1 few TGCGCCAGCAGCCCACCGGACAGGGGAGGCGAGCAGTACTTC CASSPPDRGGEQYF
TRBJ1-2 TRBV12-2 . . TGTGCAAGTCGCTTTCCGGGACAGAAGATGGCTAACTATGGCTACACCTTC CASRFPGQKMANYGYTF
TRBJ1-1 TRBV12-3/TRBV12-4 . . TGTGCCAGCAGCCGGGAGATAACTGAAGCTTTCTTT CASSREITEAFF
TRBJ1-4 TRBV7-9 . few TGTGCCAGCAGCTTATTGGGGGTCGCTAATGAAAAACTGTTTTTT CASSLLGVANEKLFF
TRBJ1-5 TRBV20-1 . many TGCAGTGCTAGAAAGGCAGGCCGCAATCAGCCCCAGCATTTT CSARKAGRNQPQHF
TRBJ1-3 TRBV28 . many TGTGCCAGCAGTGCCGTCCGATCTGGAAACACCATATATTTT CASSAVRSGNTIYF
TRBJ2-3 TRBV18 . few TGTGCCAGCTCAGTCGTCACAGATACGCAGTATTTT CASSVVTDTQYF
TRBJ1-4 TRBV3-1 . many TGTGCCAGCAGCCAGTGGACCCCGGGAACTGAAAAACTGTTTTTT CASSQWTPGTEKLFF
TRBJ1-6 TRBV28 . many TGTGCCACGAACCTCGTGGAAGTGGGATCACCCCTCCACTTT CATNLVEVGSPLHF
TRBJ1-1 TRBV7-9 TRBD1 . TGTGCCAGCAGGTCTGGACAGGGGCCGAACACTGAAGCTTTCTTT CASRSGQGPNTEAFF
TRBJ2-5 TRBV10-1 TRBD1 many TGCGCCAGCAGTGAGAGGTCAGGGGGCCTGGAGACCCAGTACTTC CASSERSGGLETQYF
TRBJ2-5 TRBV11-1 TRBD1 . TGTGCCAGCAGCTCCCACGGGACAGAGAAAGAGACCCAGTACTTC CASSSHGTEKETQYF
TRBJ2-1 TRBV5-1 . . TGCGCCAGCAGCTTGGCCGAAAGGGGTAATGAGCAGTTCTTC CASSLAERGNEQFF
TRBJ1-2 TRBV20-1 . many TGCAGTGCTGACCTTGGATCCACGGCGGGTACCTTC CSADLGSTAGTF
TRBJ2-1 TRBV7-9 TRBD2 . TGTGCCAGCAGCTTAGCCCAAGGACTAGCTCCCAACAATGAGCAGTTCTTC CASSLAQGLAPNNEQFF
TRBJ1-5 TRBV6-5 TRBD1 . TGTGCCAGCAGTATGGGACAGGGAGTTGGTCAGCCCCAGCATTTT CASSMGQGVGQPQHF
TRBJ2-1 TRBV12-3/TRBV12-4 TRBD1 . TGTGCCAGCAGTCTACAGGGGGCTAGCGGCCCTTCCTACAATGAGCAGTTCTTC CASSLQGASGPSYNEQFF
TRBJ2-3 TRBV27 . many TGTGCCAGCAGTTTACAGACACCAACAGATACGCAGTATTTT CASSLQTPTDTQYF
TRBJ2-2 TRBV28 . few TGTGCCAGCAGTTCCCTGAAGTTTTCCGGGGAGCTGTTTTTT CASSSLKFSGELFF
TRBJ2-1 TRBV20-1 TRBD2 few TGCAGTGCTAGAACGGGGGGATACAATGAGCAGTTCTTC CSARTGGYNEQFF
TRBJ2-7 TRBV2 . . TGTGCCAGCCAGGGGCGGGACTGGACCTCTGGCGAGCAGTACTTC CASQGRDWTSGEQYF
TRBJ1-2 TRBV2 . . TGTGCCAGCAGAGAGACAGGTCCCTATGGCTACACCTTC CASRETGPYGYTF
TRBJ2-7 TRBV28 . . TGTGCCAGCAGTCTAGGTAGGGTGCAGTACTTC CASSLGRVQYF
TRBJ1-1 TRBV4-2 TRBD1 . TGTGCCAGCAGCCACGGACAGGGTAATCTTGTGAACACTGAAGCTTTCTTT CASSHGQGNLVNTEAFF
TRBJ2-5 TRBV28 . few TGTGCCAGCAGTTTCCACCGGGCCCCCAGAAAATTCTTC CASSFHRAPRKFF
TRBJ1-2 TRBV3-1 . . TGTGCCAGCAGCCAAGGAACGGTCTATGGCTACACCTTC CASSQGTVYGYTF
TRBJ1-2 TRBV6-5 . few TGTGCCAGCAGACGGGGGATGGGGAACTATGGCTACACCTTC CASRRGMGNYGYTF
TRBJ2-1 TRBV20-1 . . TGCAGTGCAGATAATAGCGGTAGCTCCTACAATGAGCAGTTCTTC CSADNSGSSYNEQFF
TRBJ1-1 TRBV7-2 . many TGTGCCAGCAGCTTAGGGACGAACACTGAAGCTTTCTTT CASSLGTNTEAFF
TRBJ1-1 TRBV6-1 . . TGTGCCAGCAGTGAATTGCCTCCTCGGGGGAACTTGAACACTGAAGCTTTCTTT CASSELPPRGNLNTEAFF
TRBJ2-2 TRBV6-2/TRBV6-3 . many TGTGCCAGCGGTGGTTCAGGGCACACCGGGGAGCTGTTTTTT CASGGSGHTGELFF
TRBJ2-3 TRBV14 TRBD2 few TGTGCCAGCAGCCGGGGGACTAGCGGACCACGCACAGATACGCAGTATTTT CASSRGTSGPRTDTQYF
TRBJ1-2 TRBV5-1 . many TGCGCCAGCAGATTCACGGGGACGCAAGTGACTGGCTACACCTTC CASRFTGTQVTGYTF
TRBJ2-1 TRBV7-2 . . TGTGCCAGCAGCTTAGACCGAAGCAATGAGCAGTTCTTC CASSLDRSNEQFF
TRBJ1-5 TRBV6-2/TRBV6-3 . many TGTGCCAGCAGCCAGTCCAGCAATCAGCCCCAGCATTTT CASSQSSNQPQHF
TRBJ1-1 TRBV11-2 TRBD1 many TGTGCCAGCAGCCCCACGACAGGGGGATTTGAAGCTTTCTTT CASSPTTGGFEAFF
TRBJ2-2 TRBV25-1 TRBD1 . TGTGCCAGCAGTGAATCTCGGACAGGCTATAACACCGGGGAGCTGTTTTTT CASSESRTGYNTGELFF
TRBJ2-7 TRBV5-1 . . TGCGCCAGCAGCTTAGGACCTCTCGCCGGTTACGAGCAGTACTTC CASSLGPLAGYEQYF
TRBJ2-3 TRBV6-1 . . TGTGCCAGCGGAAAGACGACAGATACGCAGTATTTT CASGKTTDTQYF